Listed here are 2 T cell receptor beta chains from one sample, sequenced in a study of CXCR3-negative and CXCR3-positive naive CD8 T cells. The authors prepared UMI-labeled TRB cDNA libraries by 5' RACE. TCRdb re-called the 5' RACE reads; one entry per CDR3 protein, DNA not given. The sample totals fewer than 55,000 distinct CDR3 sequences. Sample: naive CXCR3- CD8+ T cells from blood. Subset specified: CD45RO-CCR7+CD27+CD95- naive CD8+ T cells lacking CXCR3 (TNR3-). These receptors originate from a human donor in good health. Some clones in this sample may be carry-over from other donors' samples.

The chain employs TRBV9 and TRBJ2-1. Germline CDR1 SGDLS, CDR2 YYNGEE. The length of the CDR3 is 14 residues. CDR3 residues: CASSVAAALNEQFF.

The chain employs TRBV7-9 and TRBJ2-5; TCRdb selects TRBD1, and the lack of DNA leaves this call unchecked. This CDR3 has 15 residues. Germline-derived CDR1 and CDR2 are SEHNR and FQNEAQ (reference sequence). The CDR3 loop is CASSLVDRGQETQYF.